Listed here are 6 T cell receptor beta chains from one sample, sequenced in a study of regulatory T cells in long-lasting Graves disease. Arm-PCR of CDR3 regions with iRepertoire HTBI primers generated TCR beta libraries. From the multiplex PCR reads, TCRdb called clonotypes with MiXCR, one entry per CDR3 protein. Altogether around 450,000 distinct CDR3 sequences are present, 20% to 25% being singletons, with the ten largest covering around 7%. The time point: persistent/refractory GD, antithyroid drugs over 5 years with positive TRAb. The TCR library was made from RNA extracted from PBMCs. The sequencing here drew on peripheral blood mononuclear cells (PBMCs), taken when the disease was refractory, from a patient treated with antithyroid drugs. The receptors stem from a female donor with Graves disease.

This clonotype was counted ten times or more. The chain recombines TRBV7-2 with TRBJ1-6; no clear D gene. The V and J ends lost 3 bases and 10 bases respectively, with 13 bases between them. Germline assignment: CDR1 SGHTA and CDR2 FQGNSA. The CDR3 consists of 14 residues. The CDR3 region has the DNA TGTGCCAGCAGCTTTTCCGGGATAGCCTCACCCCTCCACTTT. It yields the protein CASSFSGIASPLHF.

This clonotype was seen many times. This chain connects TRBV6-1 to TRBJ1-2; D remains unclear. V lost 5 bases and J 6 bases, leaving 7 bases between the germline ends. This CDR3 is 11 amino acids long. Germline loops: CDR1 MNHNS, CDR2 SASEGT. The CDR3 is CASSTGDGYTF. The CDR3 nucleotides are TGTGCCAGCAGTACGGGCGATGGCTACACCTTC.

In this sample, this clonotype turned up a few times. For the CDR3, the DNA is TGTGCCAGCAGTTACTCGAAGGGTTCCGGAAACACCATATATTTT. This gives the protein CASSYSKGSGNTIYF. The V gene is TRBV6-5, the J gene TRBJ1-3; D not certain. Between the trimmed V and J ends, which lost 0 bases and 4 bases, there was a span of 10 bases. The germline CDR1 and CDR2 sequences are MNHEY and SVGAGI. The CDR3 is 15 amino acids.

This rearrangement joins TRBV7-9 to TRBJ2-7, with 14 bases aligning to TRBD2. Germline V CDR1 and CDR2: SEHNR, FQNEAQ (reference sequence). With 5 bases clipped from V and 3 bases from J, the junction kept 3 bases outside the gene matches. This CDR3 region has 15 residues. CDR3 protein: CASSQGLAGGYEQYF. Written as DNA, the CDR3 is TGTGCCAGCAGCCAAGGACTAGCGGGGGGCTACGAGCAGTACTTC.

This clonotype was observed many times. The chain employs TRBV29-1 and TRBJ1-1; perhaps TRBD1 as D (5 bases). Germline CDR1 reads SQVTM; CDR2 reads ANQGSEA. V lost 7 bases and J 11 bases, leaving 17 bases between the germline ends. This CDR3 region has 11 residues. The CDR3 bases are TGCAGCGCAGGGACTTCTATAGAGGCTTTCTTT. Translating gives CSAGTSIEAFF.

V and J are TRBV19 and TRBJ1-5, with 7 bases lining up with TRBD1. The CDR3 extends over 15 amino acids. The V gene end was trimmed by 4 bases and the J gene end by 10 bases; junction bases not matched to a gene: 13. Per the germline V gene, CDR1 is LNHDA and CDR2 is SQIVND (reference sequence). The CDR3 sequence: CASSTDRDSFVPQHF. The CDR3 nucleotides are TGTGCCAGTAGTACCGACCGGGACAGTTTTGTACCCCAGCATTTT.